Detailed here is one T cell receptor beta chain. Its antigen is still unknown. This record comes from a study of T cell responses to AZD1222 COVID-19 vaccine. Whole-study results and caveats: Only a handful of AZD1222 recipients tested seropositive at baseline. Spike-specific TCR breadth and depth rose after two AZD1222 doses.

The CDR3 is made up of 11 amino acids. V lost 2 bases, J lost 5 bases, and 4 bases lay in between. Looked up from germline, CDR1 is WNHNN and CDR2 is SYGVQD (reference sequence). Using immunoSEQ multiplex PCR, the repertoire was profiled, and TCRdb retains in-frame clones only, with some absent. The sample contains 100,000 or so clones, around 83% of which appear only once. The V call is TRBV10-1, the J call TRBJ2-7; D gene ambiguous. This clonotype was sampled from an adult who received the AZD1222 COVID-19 vaccine. The material sequenced was peripheral blood, taken 28 days after the second AZD1222 dose. The CDR3 loop is CASSEDNEQYF. The CDR3 region has the DNA TGCGCCAGCAGTGAGGACAACGAGCAGTACTTC.